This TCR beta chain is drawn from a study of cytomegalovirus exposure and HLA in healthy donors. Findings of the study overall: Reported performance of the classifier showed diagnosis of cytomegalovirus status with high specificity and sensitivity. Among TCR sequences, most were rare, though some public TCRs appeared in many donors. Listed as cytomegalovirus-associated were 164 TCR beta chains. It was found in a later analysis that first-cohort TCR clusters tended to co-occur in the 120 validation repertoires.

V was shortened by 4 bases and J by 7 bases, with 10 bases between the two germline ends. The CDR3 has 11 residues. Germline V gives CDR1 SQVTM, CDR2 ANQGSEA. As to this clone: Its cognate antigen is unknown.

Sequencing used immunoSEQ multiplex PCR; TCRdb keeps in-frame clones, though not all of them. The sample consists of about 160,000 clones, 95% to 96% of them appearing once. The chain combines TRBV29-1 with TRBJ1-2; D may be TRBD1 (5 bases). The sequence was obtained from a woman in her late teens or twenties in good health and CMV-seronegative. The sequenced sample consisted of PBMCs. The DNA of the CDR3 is TGCAGCGTTGCGGGGGGAGGTGGCTACACCTTC. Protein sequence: CSVAGGGGYTF.